Presented here are 8 T cell receptor beta chains from one specimen sequenced in a study of identical twins. MiXCR, applied by TCRdb to the 5' RACE reads, yields one record per CDR3 protein. Found here are about 470,000 distinct CDR3 sequences, 24% of them singletons; the top ten hold 2.9%. The sample was also linked to a second study, of T cells expressing NK-cell markers.

Input material: CD4+ T cells sorted from blood. These receptors were collected from a woman younger than 35 in good health.

The chain links TRBV20-1 to TRBJ2-7; either TRBD1 or TRBD2 may fit D (5 bases each). CDR1 is DFQATT and CDR2 is SNEGSKA in the germline V gene (reference sequence). This CDR3 comprises 13 residues. V was shortened by 3 bases and J by 3 bases, with 12 bases between the two germline ends. This chain's CDR3 is CSASNPGGYEQYF. As DNA, the CDR3 is TGCAGTGCTAGTAATCCTGGGGGCTACGAGCAGTACTTC.

This clonotype was seen ten or more times. The gene calls are TRBV7-2 and TRBJ2-1; D gene unclear. Germline V gives CDR1 SGHTA, CDR2 FQGNSA. The CDR3 loop spans 14 amino acids. V was shortened by 6 bases and J by 12 bases, with 21 bases between the two germline ends. The DNA for the CDR3 is TGTGCCAGCAGAAAAAATCAGCGCCAAGGTATGCAGTTCTTC. Translation gives CASRKNQRQGMQFF.

This chain connects TRBV11-2 to TRBJ1-6; no firm D call. The CDR3 runs 15 residues. Deletions cut 1 base from V and 3 bases from J, with 7 bases between. Germline CDR1 and CDR2: SGHAT and FQNNGV. CDR3: CASSLARIYNSPLHF. CDR3 nucleotide sequence: TGTGCCAGCAGCTTAGCCAGGATCTATAATTCACCCCTCCACTTT.

This clonotype appeared a few times. The gene calls are TRBV19 and TRBJ2-2; perhaps TRBD2 as D (6 bases). The CDR3 runs to 14 residues. From germline, CDR1 is LNHDA and CDR2 SQIVND (reference sequence). V lost 1 base and J 7 bases, leaving 10 bases between the germline ends. The CDR3 protein is CASSIGGEYGELFF. The CDR3 nucleotides read TGTGCCAGTAGTATAGGGGGGGAGTACGGGGAGCTGTTTTTT.

This clonotype was seen a few times. CDR3 loop: CASSFTLGTDTQYF. In DNA, the CDR3 is TGCGCCAGCAGTTTTACCCTTGGTACAGATACGCAGTATTTT. The chain combines TRBV5-1 with TRBJ2-3; D gene unclear. The CDR3 contains 14 residues. CDR1 is SGHRS and CDR2 is YFSETQ in the germline V gene. The V gene lost 5 bases and the J gene lost 3 bases, with 13 bases spanning the gap. Variable domain in full (rest from reference TRBV5-1 and TRBJ2-3): KAGVTQTPRYLIKTRGQQVTLSCSPISGHRSVSWYQQTPGQGLQFLFEYFSETQRNKGNFPGRFSGRQFSNSRSEMNVSTLELGDSALYLCASSFTLGTDTQYFGPGTRLTVL.

The chain links TRBV24-1 to TRBJ2-1; 7 bases are a match to TRBD2. The CDR3 is 17 amino acids. In germline, CDR1 is KGHDR, CDR2 SFDVKD. J lost 0 bases, V lost 3 bases, and 7 bases had no gene match. CDR3 sequence: CATSDPSGNGSYNEQFF. The CDR3 DNA sequence: TGTGCCACCAGTGATCCCAGCGGGAACGGCTCCTACAATGAGCAGTTCTTC.

This clonotype turned up a few times. This chain links TRBV9 with TRBJ2-1; D uncertain. CDR3 length: 17 amino acids. Deletions cut 3 bases from V and 7 bases from J, with 23 bases between. Germline assignment: CDR1 SGDLS and CDR2 YYNGEE. The CDR3 bases are TGTGCCAGCAGCGCACACTCGAATCCCTATCCTACGAATGAGCAGTTCTTC. Encoded protein: CASSAHSNPYPTNEQFF.

This clonotype has more than one count but fewer than ten. J is TRBJ1-1 and V is TRBV5-1; D might be TRBD1 (6 bases). V dropped 4 bases and J dropped 4 bases, with 14 bases sitting between them. Per the germline V gene, CDR1 is SGHRS and CDR2 is YFSETQ. The CDR3 has 14 residues. The CDR3 protein is CASSVTGPGTEAFF. The CDR3, as DNA: TGCGCCAGCAGCGTGACAGGTCCGGGCACTGAAGCTTTCTTT.